One T cell receptor beta chain is described in this entry. The antigen is unknown. The V gene lost 1 base and the J gene lost 5 bases, with 6 bases spanning the gap. CDR1 is MDHEN, CDR2 SYDVKM, per germline. The CDR3 is 12 amino acids. The data were obtained in a study of Ad26.COV2.S vaccination and SARS-CoV-2 variants. Study as a whole: Recipients of Ad26.COV2.S got it intramuscularly, once or twice 56 days apart.

Study observations and caveats: After vaccination, reports described spike-specific CD8+ and CD4+ T cell responses as showing substantial breadth.

Documented treatment: roughly 19 received Ad26.COV2.S at low or high dose, single or two shots; roughly 5 received placebo; per-sample allocation not given. The samples date from day 63 after the first vaccine or placebo injection. The method was immunoSEQ multiplex PCR; TCRdb's version includes in-frame clones alone and lacks a portion of them. The sample includes a few hundred thousand clones, 75% to 90% of them seen just once. This rearrangement joins TRBV28 to TRBJ2-7, with D uncertain. The input for sequencing was peripheral blood, taken in a trial of Ad26.COV2.S vaccine versus placebo. This TCR was recovered from a person aged 18 to 59 who received the Ad26.COV2.S COVID-19 vaccine or a placebo. CDR3 amino acids: CASSLFLDEQYF. CDR3 DNA sequence: TGTGCCAGCAGTTTATTCTTGGACGAGCAGTACTTC.